Listed here is a single T cell receptor (beta chain). Antigen: not known. This record comes from a study of OX40 agonist ivuxolimab in advanced cancers. The overall study: Patients assigned to dose escalation were diagnosed with hepatocellular carcinoma, melanoma, renal cell or head and neck cancer. Findings and caveats of the study: Mean expanded clone counts were higher in CD8+ than CD4+ T cells. Near-lowest levels of clonal expansion characterized partial responders at 0.1-3.0 mg/kg. Doses of 0.1 to 3.0 mg/kg were accompanied by clonal expansion of CD4+ and CD8+ blood T cells by week 6.

Germline assignment: CDR1 MNHEY and CDR2 SMNVEV (reference sequence). This CDR3 comprises 17 residues. Trimming at V came to 3 bases and at J to 8 bases, leaving 13 bases not matched to a gene. Some clones are missing from TCRdb's copy, which holds only in-frame ones; the method was immunoSEQ multiplex PCR. The sample contains 55,000 to 80,000 clones, less than 90% of which appear only once. The receptor was isolated from an adult with an advanced solid tumor such as melanoma, head and neck, liver or kidney cancer. The specimen comprised CD4+ or CD8+ T cells sorted from blood, sampled in a trial of the OX40 agonist ivuxolimab. The chain recombines TRBV27 with TRBJ2-2, with TRBD2 matching 9 bases. The CDR3 DNA sequence: TGTGCCAGCAGTTTGAAGTCGAGTAGCGGGAGTCCTGGGGAGCTGTTTTTT. This sequence encodes CASSLKSSSGSPGELFF.